This T cell receptor beta chain is from a study of PD-L1 blockade in urothelial cancer. The assay was immunoSEQ multiplex PCR, and TCRdb's table has in-frame clones only and misses some. The sample has roughly 39,000 clones, approximately 90% seen once. Looked up from germline, CDR1 is KGHSH and CDR2 is LQKENI. CDR3 length: 15 amino acids. Deletions cut 2 bases from V and 5 bases from J, with 12 bases between. This chain connects TRBV18 to TRBJ2-2; the D gene is possibly TRBD1 (6 bases). The TCR sequence derives from a man in his fifties or sixties with urothelial cancer. Sequenced here: PBMCs, sampled around atezolizumab (anti-PD-L1) treatment. The CDR3 spells CASSPGGGQTGELFF. In DNA, the CDR3 is TGTGCCAGCTCACCAGGGGGCGGACAAACCGGGGAGCTGTTTTTT.